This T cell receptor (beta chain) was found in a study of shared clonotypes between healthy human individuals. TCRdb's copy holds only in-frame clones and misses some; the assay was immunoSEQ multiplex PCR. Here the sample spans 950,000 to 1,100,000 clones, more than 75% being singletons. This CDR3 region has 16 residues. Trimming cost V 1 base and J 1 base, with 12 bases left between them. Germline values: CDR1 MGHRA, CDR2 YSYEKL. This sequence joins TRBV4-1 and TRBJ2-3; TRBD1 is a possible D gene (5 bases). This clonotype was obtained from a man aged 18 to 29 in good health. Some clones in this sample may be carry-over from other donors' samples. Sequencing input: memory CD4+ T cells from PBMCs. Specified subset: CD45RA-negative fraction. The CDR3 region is CASSQVAGLGTDTQYF. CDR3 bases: TGCGCCAGCAGCCAAGTAGCAGGGTTAGGCACAGATACGCAGTATTTT.